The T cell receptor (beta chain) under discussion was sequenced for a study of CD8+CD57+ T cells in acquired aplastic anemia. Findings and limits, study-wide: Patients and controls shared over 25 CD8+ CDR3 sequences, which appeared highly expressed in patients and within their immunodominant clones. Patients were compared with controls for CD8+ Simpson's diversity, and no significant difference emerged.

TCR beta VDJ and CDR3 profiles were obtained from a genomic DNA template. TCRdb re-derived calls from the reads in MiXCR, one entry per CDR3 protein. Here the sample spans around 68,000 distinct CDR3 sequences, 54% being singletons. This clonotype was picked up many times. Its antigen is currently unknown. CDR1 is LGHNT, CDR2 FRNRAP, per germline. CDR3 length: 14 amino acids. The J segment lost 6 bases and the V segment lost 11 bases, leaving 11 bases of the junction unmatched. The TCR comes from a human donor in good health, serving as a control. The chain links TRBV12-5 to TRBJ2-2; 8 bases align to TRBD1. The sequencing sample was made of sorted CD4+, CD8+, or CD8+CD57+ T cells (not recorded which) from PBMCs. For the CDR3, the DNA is TGTGCTTCGAAACAGGACAGGGCCCCCGGGGAGCTGTTTTTT. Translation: CASKQDRAPGELFF.